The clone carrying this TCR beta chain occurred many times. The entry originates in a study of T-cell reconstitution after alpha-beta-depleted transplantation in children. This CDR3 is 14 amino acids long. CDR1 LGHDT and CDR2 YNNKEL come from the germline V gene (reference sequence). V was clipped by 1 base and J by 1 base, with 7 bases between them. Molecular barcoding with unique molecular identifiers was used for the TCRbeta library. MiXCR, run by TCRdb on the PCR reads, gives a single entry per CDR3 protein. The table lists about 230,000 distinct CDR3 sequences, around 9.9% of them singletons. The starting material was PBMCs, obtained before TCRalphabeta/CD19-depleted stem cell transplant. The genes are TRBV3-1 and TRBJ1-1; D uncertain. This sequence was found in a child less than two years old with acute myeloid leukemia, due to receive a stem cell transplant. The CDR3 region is CASSQVGENTEAFF. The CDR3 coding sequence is TGTGCCAGCAGCCAAGTTGGGGAGAACACTGAAGCTTTCTTT. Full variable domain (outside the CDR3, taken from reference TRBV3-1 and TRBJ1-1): DTAVSQTPKYLVTQMGNDKSIKCEQNLGHDTMYWYKQDSKKFLKIMFSYNNKELIINETVPNRFSPKSPDKAHLNLHINSLELGDSAVYFCASSQVGENTEAFFGQGTRLTVV.